The next 16 T cell receptor beta chains were all read from a single sample in a study of cytomegalovirus exposure and HLA in healthy donors. The PCR had 60 Vbeta and 13 Jbeta primers. Data came from immunoSEQ multiplex PCR; TCRdb stores just in-frame clones and leaves some out. The sample lists 150,000 to 200,000 clones, approximately 85% occurring once. Sample: PBMCs. The receptors originated from a woman between 45 and 60 years old in good health and CMV-seronegative.

The V gene is TRBV7-3, the J gene TRBJ2-3; D is perhaps TRBD2 (6 bases). The CDR3 extends over 15 amino acids. CDR1 is SGHTA, CDR2 FQGTGA, per germline. V dropped 5 bases and J dropped 0 bases, with 12 bases sitting between them. The CDR3, as DNA: TGTGCCAGCAGCCCGATAGCGGCTAGCACAGATACGCAGTATTTT. The encoded protein is CASSPIAASTDTQYF.

V usage is TRBV6-5 and J usage is TRBJ2-1, with a tentative D call TRBD2 (6 bases). Germline V gene lookup returns CDR1 MNHEY and CDR2 SVGAGI. V was trimmed by 6 bases and J by 8 bases, leaving 14 bases between them. The CDR3 covers 13 residues. The CDR3 DNA sequence: TGTGCCAGCAGGAGTAGCGGCCAGGATGAGCAGTTCTTC. Encoded protein: CASRSSGQDEQFF.

CDR3 in DNA: TGTGCCTGGACTCCCGGGACAGGGGTTAATGAGCAGTTCTTC. Its protein product is CAWTPGTGVNEQFF. The rearrangement uses TRBV30 and TRBJ2-1; 10 nucleotides agree with TRBD1. CDR1 is GTSNPN and CDR2 is SVGIG in the germline V gene (reference sequence). J lost 7 bases, V lost 4 bases, and 7 bases had no gene match. There are 14 residues in the CDR3.

The rearrangement joins TRBV4-2 to TRBJ2-7; 8 bases agree with TRBD2. The CDR3 spans 15 residues. Germline loops: CDR1 LGHNA, CDR2 YNFKEQ. The ends lost 0 bases at V and 7 bases at J; junction bases unmatched: 8. The CDR3 DNA reads TGTGCCAGCAGCCAAGATGGAGGGACTAGGGGAGAGCAGTACTTC. This gives the protein CASSQDGGTRGEQYF.

The V call is TRBV5-5, the J call TRBJ1-1; a weak D match, TRBD1 (6 bases). The CDR3 has 13 residues. V was trimmed by 3 bases and J by 1 base, leaving 7 bases between them. CDR1 SGHKS and CDR2 YYEKEE come from the germline V gene (reference sequence). DNA of the CDR3: TGTGCCAGCAGCTCACAGGGGAACACTGAAGCTTTCTTT. It codes for CASSSQGNTEAFF.

The V call is TRBV27, the J call TRBJ2-5, with 8 bases that match TRBD2. Germline CDR1 and CDR2: MNHEY and SMNVEV (reference sequence). V dropped 3 bases and J dropped 2; count of bases not matched to a gene: 5. The CDR3 runs 15 residues. CDR3 sequence: CASSFSGLVQETQYF. The CDR3 DNA reads as TGTGCCAGCAGTTTCTCGGGACTAGTTCAAGAGACCCAGTACTTC.

The J gene is TRBJ2-5, the V gene TRBV2, with 7 bases fitting TRBD2. Germline CDR1 reads SNHLY; CDR2 reads FYNNEI. The V gene end was trimmed by 3 bases and the J gene end by 4 bases; junction bases not matched to a gene: 11. This CDR3 has 16 residues. The CDR3 DNA reads TGTGCCAGCAGTGAGACGCAAGCGGGATTGAGAGAGACCCAGTACTTC. Protein sequence: CASSETQAGLRETQYF.

This rearrangement joins TRBV5-4 to TRBJ2-7; 7 nucleotides align to TRBD2. After removal of 4 bases from V and 0 bases from J, the junction contained 10 bases not matched to a gene. This CDR3 has 16 residues. The germline V gene has CDR1 SGHNT and CDR2 YYREEE (reference sequence). This CDR3 reads CASSPPSSGSSYEQYF. Here the CDR3 DNA reads TGTGCCAGCAGCCCCCCCTCTAGCGGTAGCTCCTACGAGCAGTACTTC.

This chain uses TRBV27 with TRBJ2-7; perhaps TRBD1 as D (5 bases). Germline loops: CDR1 MNHEY, CDR2 SMNVEV (reference sequence). V gave up 2 bases and J gave up 3 bases, with 11 bases separating them. The CDR3 loop spans 14 amino acids. The CDR3, as DNA: TGTGCCAGCAGTTTAAGGCGGCAGGGCTACGAGCAGTACTTC. Its translation is CASSLRRQGYEQYF.

This sequence joins TRBV27 and TRBJ2-5, with D possibly being TRBD2 (7 bases). The J call is doubtful: the DNA matches TRBJ2-7 better. Germline loops: CDR1 MNHEY, CDR2 SMNVEV (reference sequence). The CDR3 is 14 amino acids. CDR3 coding DNA: TGTGCCAGCAGCCCCGGGGGGCCGGGGTACGAGCAGTACTTC. As protein: CASSPGGPGYEQYF.

The chain recombines TRBV11-2 with TRBJ2-1; D may be TRBD2 (6 bases). Looked up from germline, CDR1 is SGHAT and CDR2 is FQNNGV. CDR3 length equals 14 residues. With 1 base removed from V and 5 bases from J, the gap between germline ends came to 9 bases. CDR3 amino acids: CASSLAGDDNEQFF. CDR3 nucleotide sequence: TGTGCCAGCAGCTTAGCGGGAGATGACAATGAGCAGTTCTTC. Full variable domain (remainder filled in from reference TRBV11-2 and TRBJ2-1): EAGVAQSPRYKIIEKRQSVAFWCNPISGHATLYWYQQILGQGPKLLIQFQNNGVVDDSQLPKDRFSAERLKGVDSTLKIQPAKLEDSAVYLCASSLAGDDNEQFFGPGTRLTVL.

The chain combines TRBV5-4 with TRBJ1-1; 10 nucleotides align to TRBD1. V shed 7 bases and J 11 bases; nucleotides not matched to a gene: 5. The CDR3 length is 11 residues. Germline CDR1 and CDR2: SGHNT and YYREEE (reference sequence). Written as DNA, the CDR3 is TGTGCCAGCTGGACAGGGGGGGAGGCTTTCTTT. This translates into CASWTGGEAFF. The full variable domain, its missing parts supplied by reference TRBV5-4 and TRBJ1-1, is ETGVTQSPTHLIKTRGQQVTLRCSSQSGHNTVSWYQQALGQGPQFIFQYYREEENGRGNFPPRFSGLQFPNYSSELNVNALELDDSALYLCASWTGGEAFFGQGTRLTVV.

The chain employs TRBV27 and TRBJ2-7; 8 bases match TRBD2. CDR3 size: 15 residues. The trim removed 2 bases at V and 0 bases at J, leaving 3 bases unmatched. In germline, CDR1 is MNHEY, CDR2 SMNVEV (reference sequence). The CDR3 sequence: CASSLSSGTSYEQYF. The DNA of the CDR3 is TGTGCCAGCAGTTTAAGTAGCGGGACCTCCTACGAGCAGTACTTC.

The rearrangement links TRBV4-1 to TRBJ1-5; D uncertain. This CDR3 is 12 amino acids long. Per germline, CDR1 MGHRA and CDR2 YSYEKL. V lost 6 bases to trimming and J lost 5 bases, with 8 bases between them. The CDR3 DNA reads as TGCGCCAGCAGACGCACGGATCAGCCCCAGCATTTT. This codes for CASRRTDQPQHF.

V and J are TRBV5-1 and TRBJ2-5; perhaps TRBD2 as D (5 bases). Germline CDR1 SGHRS, CDR2 YFSETQ. This CDR3 is built from 14 residues. Between the trimmed V and J ends, which lost 1 base and 1 base, there was a span of 8 bases. CDR3 protein: CASSLPGTQETQYF. Here the CDR3 DNA reads TGCGCCAGCAGCTTGCCGGGAACCCAAGAGACCCAGTACTTC.

The table lists this clone with a count of one. V and J are TRBV6-6 and TRBJ2-1; D is possibly TRBD1 (6 bases). CDR1 MNHNY and CDR2 SVGAGI come from the germline V gene (reference sequence). The V end lost 6 bases, the J end lost 6 bases, and 18 bases lay between the germline ends. CDR3 length: 15 amino acids. The CDR3 sequence: CASSITGSRSNEQFF. CDR3 in DNA: TGTGCCAGCAGCATTACAGGGTCTAGATCCAATGAGCAGTTCTTC.